The text below deals with one T cell receptor beta chain. In its sample, this clonotype was seen many times. Its binding antigen is unknown. No base quality information exists; no much larger clone differs at one position. The sample is drawn from a study of T cells in Graves' hyperthyroidism and ophthalmopathy (dated by TCRdb to about 2019). About the full investigation: Peripheral blood samples were taken at initial diagnosis, before any treatment was given. To identify TCR V-J signatures that set the groups apart, the researchers used a discovery cohort of 100 patients, made up of 40 to 45 with Graves' ophthalmopathy and 57 with stable Graves' hyperthyroidism. Whether ophthalmopathy could be predicted prospectively was tested in an independent validation cohort made up of 18 to 20 hyperthyroidism patients plus 17 patients who later progressed to ophthalmopathy. The 80 to 100 discovery patients were randomly divided into training and test sets at a 7:3 ratio. In addition, the study compared T-cell repertoires in thyroid tissue and in blood from about six Graves' hyperthyroidism patients. Once sampling was done, hyperthyroidism patients were given methimazole at a starting dose of 30 mg daily, whereas ophthalmopathy patients were given high-dose intravenous methylprednisolone. The paper reports TCR Vbeta CDR3 sequencing of roughly 140 peripheral blood samples: under 45 ophthalmopathy, approximately 74 hyperthyroidism and around 17 progressor patients. What the authors observed across the whole study: In cross-validation, a model built on a 13 V-J signature told ophthalmopathy apart from stable hyperthyroidism with over 85% sensitivity and roughly 82% specificity, and in testing the same model reached 80%/75%. In validation, the model predicted progression to ophthalmopathy a median of about 5.9 months before onset, with roughly 71% sensitivity and 72.22% specificity. Most expanded thyroid clonotypes (frequency above 0.001) were also found in blood, which suggests that blood repertoires may mirror thyroid immune responses. No statistical method was used to fix the sample size in advance, and group allocation was not hidden from the investigators.

Moderately to severely active disease, a Clinical Activity Score of at least 3, a NOSPECS grade of at least 4, and a duration under 3 months were present in ophthalmopathy patients. Patients with uncontrolled infections, other autoimmune diseases, pregnancy or lactation were excluded. Diagnoses relied on clinical symptoms, serum thyroxine and TRAb, thyroid ultrasound and orbital computed tomography. Ficoll-Paque density gradient centrifugation was used to isolate PBMCs from 10 ml of fresh peripheral blood. Total RNA was extracted using Trizol reagent, and RNA quality was assessed on an Agilent 2100 Bioanalyzer. The germline V gene supplies CDR1 SGHNT and CDR2 YENEEA. Here V drops 6 bases and J drops 1 base, and the junction holds 9 bases not matched to any gene. Reading from cysteine to phenylalanine, the CDR3 counts 16 amino acids. Just the 48-base CDR3 DNA is kept, in frame starting at base 1. Amplification of TCR beta CDR3 regions was carried out from RNA transcripts. The TCR CDR3 was subjected to a first round of RT-PCR using the HTBI primer set and the Qiagen OneStep RT-PCR kit. Libraries were constructed in a second round of multiplex PCR, after which size selection and purification were carried out. Libraries were sequenced paired-end with 100 bp reads on an Illumina HiSeq2000. The paper's processing steps were these. Raw data were processed with SOAPnuke, discarding reads with adapters, uncalled bases, mean Phred below 15, or no exact constant-primer or identifier match. COPE v1.2.5 was used to merge high-quality paired reads, and clonotypes were defined as unique nucleotide sequences. MiTCR v1.1 was used to align the clonotypes against IMGT TRBV, TRBD and TRBJ reference segments. Analysis was restricted to V-J combinations with a frequency above 0.0001, which covered 99.2% of repertoires. The TCS score was defined as F50 (clonal expansion) divided by E x V (chaos), with BLOSUM62-based TCRdist calculated between CDR3 peptides within each V-J. Welch's t-statistics and random forest reduced 450 to 600 V-J features to fewer than 15, which were used in a naive Bayes classifier (R e1071). TCRdb's own reprocessing of the public reads used fastp at Q25 and MiXCR and kept productive beta chains. Each entry merges the rows of one CDR3 protein and shows their most common DNA and genes. The authors' filters were not applied to this entry. Present in this sample are hundreds of thousands of distinct CDR3 sequences, over 13% of which were seen just once. The ten largest clones take up around 27% of the sample.

The receptor's source is a man aged 45-60 years with Graves' ophthalmopathy. Sequenced: blood. This sequence uses TRBV11-3 and TRBJ1-1, and TRBD1 matches 9 of the central bases. The CDR3 sequence is CASRENRGRENTEAFF. The sequenced DNA is TGTGCCAGCAGAGAAAACAGGGGGCGGGAGAACACTGAAGCTTTCTTT.